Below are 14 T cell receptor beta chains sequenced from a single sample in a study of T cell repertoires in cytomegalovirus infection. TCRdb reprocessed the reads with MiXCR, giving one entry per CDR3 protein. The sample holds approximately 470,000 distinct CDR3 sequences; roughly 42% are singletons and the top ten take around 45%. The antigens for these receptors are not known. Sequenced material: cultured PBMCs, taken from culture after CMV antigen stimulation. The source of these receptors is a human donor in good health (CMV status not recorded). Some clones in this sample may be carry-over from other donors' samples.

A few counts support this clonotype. CDR3 amino acids: CASSQGRGGGNTIYF. The CDR3 region has the DNA TGCGCCAGCAGCCAAGGGAGGGGTGGTGGAAACACCATATATTTT. This chain links TRBV4-1 with TRBJ1-3; tentative D call: TRBD1 (5 bases). This CDR3 has 15 amino acids. V was clipped by 1 base and J by 3 bases, with 10 bases between them. The germline V gene has CDR1 MGHRA and CDR2 YSYEKL.

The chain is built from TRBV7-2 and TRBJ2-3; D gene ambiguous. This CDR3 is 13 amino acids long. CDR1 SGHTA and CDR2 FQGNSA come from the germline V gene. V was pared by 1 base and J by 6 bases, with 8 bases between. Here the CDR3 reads CASSLVFWDTQYF. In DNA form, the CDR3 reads TGTGCCAGCAGCTTAGTTTTCTGGGATACGCAGTATTTT. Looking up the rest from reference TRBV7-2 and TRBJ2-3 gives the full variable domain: GAGVSQSPSNKVTEKGKDVELRCDPISGHTALYWYRQSLGQGLEFLIYFQGNSAPDKSGLPSDRFSAERTGGSVSTLTIQRTQQEDSAVYLCASSLVFWDTQYFGPGTRLTVL.

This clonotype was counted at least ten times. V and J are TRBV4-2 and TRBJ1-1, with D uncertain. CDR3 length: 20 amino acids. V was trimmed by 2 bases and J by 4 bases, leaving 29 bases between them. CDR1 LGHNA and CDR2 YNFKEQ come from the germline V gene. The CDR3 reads CASSQIRGSLDRLSGTEAFF. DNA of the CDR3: TGTGCCAGCAGCCAAATAAGAGGGTCCCTGGACCGCCTTTCCGGCACTGAAGCTTTCTTT.

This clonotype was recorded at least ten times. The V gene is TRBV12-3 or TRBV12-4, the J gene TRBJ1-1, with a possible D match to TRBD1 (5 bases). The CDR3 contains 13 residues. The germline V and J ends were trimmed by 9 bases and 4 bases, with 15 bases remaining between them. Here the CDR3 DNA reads TGTGCCAGTATTGTGGGGGGTGGCACTGAAGCTTTCTTT. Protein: CASIVGGGTEAFF.

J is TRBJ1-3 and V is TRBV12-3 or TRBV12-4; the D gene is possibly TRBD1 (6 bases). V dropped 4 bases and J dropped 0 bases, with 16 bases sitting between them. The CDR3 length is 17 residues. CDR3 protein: CASSSALGTHSGNTIYF. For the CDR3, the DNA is TGTGCCAGCAGTTCTGCGCTCGGGACACACTCTGGAAACACCATATATTTT.

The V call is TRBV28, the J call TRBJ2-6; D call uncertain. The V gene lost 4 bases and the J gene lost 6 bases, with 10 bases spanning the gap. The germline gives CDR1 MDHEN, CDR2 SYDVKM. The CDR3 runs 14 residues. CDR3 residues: CASSSWVEANVLTF. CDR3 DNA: TGTGCCAGCAGTTCGTGGGTGGAGGCCAACGTCCTGACTTTC.

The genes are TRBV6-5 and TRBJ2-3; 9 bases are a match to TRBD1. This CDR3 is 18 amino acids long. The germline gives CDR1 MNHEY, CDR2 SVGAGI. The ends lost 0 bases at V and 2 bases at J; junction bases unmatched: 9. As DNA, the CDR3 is TGTGCCAGCAGTTACTCGGGGCCGGGACAGGGACACACAGATACGCAGTATTTT. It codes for CASSYSGPGQGHTDTQYF.

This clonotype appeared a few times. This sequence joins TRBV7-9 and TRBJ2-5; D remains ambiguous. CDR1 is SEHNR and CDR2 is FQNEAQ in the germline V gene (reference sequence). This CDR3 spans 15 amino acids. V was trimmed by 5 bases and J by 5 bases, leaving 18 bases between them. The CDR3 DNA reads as TGTGCCAGCAGCGCGCTTGGGAACTTTGAGGAGACCCAGTACTTC. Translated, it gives CASSALGNFEETQYF.

As DNA, the CDR3 is TGTGCCAGCGGGCGACTTTACAGGGATTCGCGCGGCTACACCTTC. Encoded protein: CASGRLYRDSRGYTF. The rearrangement links TRBV28 to TRBJ1-2, with D perhaps matching TRBD1 (6 bases). Germline values: CDR1 MDHEN, CDR2 SYDVKM. Between the trimmed V and J ends, which lost 8 bases and 8 bases, there was a span of 24 bases. The CDR3 runs to 15 residues.

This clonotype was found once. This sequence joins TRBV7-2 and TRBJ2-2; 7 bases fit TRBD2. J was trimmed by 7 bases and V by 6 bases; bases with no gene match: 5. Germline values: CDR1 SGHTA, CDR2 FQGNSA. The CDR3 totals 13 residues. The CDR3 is CASRRGRFGELFF. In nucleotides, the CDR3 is TGTGCCAGCAGGCGGGGGAGGTTCGGGGAGCTGTTTTTT.

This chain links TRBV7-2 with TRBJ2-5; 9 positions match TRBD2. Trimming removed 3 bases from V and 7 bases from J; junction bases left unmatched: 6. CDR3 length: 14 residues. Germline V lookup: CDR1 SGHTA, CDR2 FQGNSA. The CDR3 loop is CASSFQRGAGTQYF. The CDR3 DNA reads TGTGCCAGCAGCTTCCAGCGGGGGGCGGGGACCCAGTACTTC.

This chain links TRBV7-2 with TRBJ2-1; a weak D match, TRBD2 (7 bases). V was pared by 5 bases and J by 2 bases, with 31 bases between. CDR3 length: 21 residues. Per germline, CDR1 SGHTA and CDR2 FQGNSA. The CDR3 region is CASSPLGPREARGWAYNEQFF. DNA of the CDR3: TGTGCCAGCAGCCCCTTAGGGCCCCGGGAGGCCAGGGGTTGGGCCTACAATGAGCAGTTCTTC.

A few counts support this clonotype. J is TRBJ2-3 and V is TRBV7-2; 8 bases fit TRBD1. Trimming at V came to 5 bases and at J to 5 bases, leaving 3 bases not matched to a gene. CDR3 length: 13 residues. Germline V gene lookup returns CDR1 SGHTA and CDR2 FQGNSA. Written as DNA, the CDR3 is TGTGCCAGCAGCCCAGGGGGCCGAGATACGCAGTATTTT. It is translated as CASSPGGRDTQYF.

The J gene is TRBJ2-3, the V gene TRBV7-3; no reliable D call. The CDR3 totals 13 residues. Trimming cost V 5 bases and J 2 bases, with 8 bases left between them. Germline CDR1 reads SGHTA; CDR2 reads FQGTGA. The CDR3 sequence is CASSPSYTDTQYF. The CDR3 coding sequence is TGTGCCAGCAGCCCCAGTTACACAGATACGCAGTATTTT.